Presented here are 7 T cell receptor beta chains from one specimen sequenced in a study of blood T cell repertoires in COVID-19. The data were produced by immunoSEQ multiplex PCR, yet TCRdb's version contains in-frame clones alone and is incomplete. The sample has roughly 250,000 clones; 75% to 90% are singletons. The specimen was PBMCs or T cells enriched from blood (not recorded which). The receptors here all came from a woman aged 30 to 39 with acute COVID-19.

This chain uses TRBV19 with TRBJ2-1, with TRBD2 matching 7 bases. V was pared by 6 bases and J by 12 bases, with 17 bases of the junction left unmatched. Germline V lookup: CDR1 LNHDA, CDR2 SQIVND (reference sequence). This CDR3 contains 15 residues. The CDR3 region has the DNA TGTGCCAGTAGCTGGGGAGGGGCTGCTGTTTCTGGGCAGTTCTTC. It is translated as CASSWGGAAVSGQFF. The full variable domain, rest sourced from reference TRBV19 and TRBJ2-1, is DGGITQSPKYLFRKEGQNVTLSCEQNLNHDAMYWYRQDPGQGLRLIYYSQIVNDFQKGDIAEGYSVSREKKESFPLTVTSAQKNPTAFYLCASSWGGAAVSGQFFGPGTRLTVL.

This chain uses TRBV7-6 with TRBJ2-1, with 7 bases matching TRBD1. This CDR3 has 14 residues. From germline, CDR1 is SGHVS and CDR2 FNYEAQ. Trimming removed 5 bases from V and 6 bases from J; junction bases left unmatched: 7. In nucleotides, the CDR3 is TGTGCCAGCAGCCTGACAGGGACCGGCAATGAGCAGTTCTTC. Translation gives CASSLTGTGNEQFF.

V gene TRBV24-1 combines with J gene TRBJ1-5; D possibly corresponds to TRBD1 (5 bases). The germline CDR1 and CDR2 sequences are KGHDR and SFDVKD. The CDR3 covers 14 residues. V was pared by 9 bases and J by 3 bases, with 14 bases between. CDR3 amino acids: CATAEGRTNQPQHF. Written as DNA, the CDR3 is TGTGCCACCGCGGAGGGACGGACCAATCAGCCCCAGCATTTT.

The chain combines TRBV4-3 with TRBJ1-3, with D perhaps matching TRBD1 (5 bases). CDR3 size: 17 residues. V shed 0 bases and J shed 0 bases, with 12 bases lying between them. Per the germline V gene, CDR1 is LGHNA and CDR2 is YSLEER. The CDR3 protein is CASSQDGTGTSGNTIYF. The DNA for the CDR3 is TGCGCCAGCAGCCAAGATGGTACAGGAACCTCTGGAAACACCATATATTTT.

The rearrangement uses TRBV28 and TRBJ1-1; the D gene is possibly TRBD1 (6 bases). Trimming stripped 10 bases from V and 3 bases from J, with 9 bases between. The V gene's germline CDR1 is MDHEN and CDR2 SYDVKM. The CDR3 consists of 11 residues. The CDR3 DNA follows: TGTGCCATACAGGGTTACACTGAAGCTTTCTTT. Its translation: CAIQGYTEAFF.

The chain recombines TRBV5-1 with TRBJ2-3; no definite D call. Germline loops: CDR1 SGHRS, CDR2 YFSETQ. The CDR3 contains 14 residues. The germline V and J ends were trimmed by 0 bases and 3 bases, with 8 bases remaining between them. The CDR3 sequence is CASSLVGLTDTQYF. The CDR3 bases are TGCGCCAGCAGCTTGGTTGGGCTGACAGATACGCAGTATTTT.

This chain connects TRBV5-3 to TRBJ2-1; D gene uncertain. TRBV5-3 is classed as an ORF, of uncertain function. V was pared by 4 bases and J by 4 bases, with 3 bases between. This CDR3 contains 11 residues. This CDR3 reads CARSPYNEQFF. CDR3 coding DNA: TGTGCCAGAAGCCCATACAATGAGCAGTTCTTC.